What follows are 29 T cell receptor beta chains derived from one specimen sequenced in a study of blood T cell repertoires in COVID-19. Assay used: immunoSEQ multiplex PCR; TCRdb lists only in-frame clones, some missing. The data show about 150,000 clones, with roughly 82% seen just once and around 6.7% held by the top ten. Sequenced input: peripheral blood. Receptors originate from a woman in her fifties or sixties in a cohort sampled during active or convalescent COVID-19.

The chain links TRBV27 to TRBJ2-7; the D is unclear. Germline V lookup: CDR1 MNHEY, CDR2 SMNVEV (reference sequence). The germline V and J ends were trimmed by 2 bases and 3 bases, with 8 bases remaining between them. CDR3 length: 13 amino acids. The CDR3 nucleotides are TGTGCCAGCAGTTTAGCGAATCGCTACGAGCAGTACTTC. This encodes CASSLANRYEQYF.

The chain couples TRBV27 to TRBJ2-2; 8 nucleotides line up with TRBD1. Trimming took 4 bases from V and 5 from J; bases not matched to a gene: 0. Germline lookup yields CDR1 MNHEY and CDR2 SMNVEV (reference sequence). CDR3 length: 13 amino acids. The CDR3 spells CASSWTGTGELFF. CDR3 sequence (DNA): TGTGCCAGCAGTTGGACAGGGACCGGGGAGCTGTTTTTT.

The chain is built from TRBV30 and TRBJ1-5, with TRBD1 matching 7 bases. The CDR3 contains 14 residues. The junction had 5 bases not matched to a gene; V was cut back by 5 bases and J by 1 base. Germline CDR1 and CDR2: GTSNPN and SVGIG (reference sequence). DNA for the CDR3: TGTGCCTGGCAGACAGGGACAAGCAATCAGCCCCAGCATTTT. This sequence encodes CAWQTGTSNQPQHF. Based on the CDR3 plus reference TRBV30 and TRBJ1-5, the full variable domain is SQTIHQWPATLVQPVGSPLSLECTVEGTSNPNLYWYRQAAGRGLQLLFYSVGIGQISSEVPQNLSASRPQDRQFILSSKKLLLSDSGFYLCAWQTGTSNQPQHFGDGTRLSIL.

The genes are TRBV30 and TRBJ2-7; possibly TRBD1 for D (6 bases). V was pared by 5 bases and J by 1 base, with 15 bases between. Germline V gene sequence: CDR1 GTSNPN, CDR2 SVGIG (reference sequence). The CDR3 totals 14 residues. The CDR3 DNA reads TGTGCCTGGTCGACAGTAAGGGGGTCCTACGAGCAGTACTTC. This encodes CAWSTVRGSYEQYF.

The chain uses TRBV7-3 and TRBJ2-1; D is uncertain. The CDR3 contains 17 residues. The V end lost 5 bases, the J end lost 2 bases, and 19 bases lay between the germline ends. The germline V gene encodes CDR1 SGHTA and CDR2 FQGTGA. The CDR3 sequence is CASSPESSKFTYNEQFF. The DNA of the CDR3 is TGTGCCAGCAGCCCAGAATCTTCGAAGTTCACCTACAATGAGCAGTTCTTC. Variable domain in full (rest from reference TRBV7-3 and TRBJ2-1): GAGVSQTPSNKVTEKGKYVELRCDPISGHTALYWYRQSLGQGPEFLIYFQGTGAADDSGLPNDRFFAVRPEGSVSTLKIQRTERGDSAVYLCASSPESSKFTYNEQFFGPGTRLTVL.

The CDR3 sequence is CASSRQAAEAFF. In DNA form, the CDR3 reads TGTGCCAGCAGCCGACAGGCGGCTGAAGCTTTCTTT. The chain is built from TRBV12-3 or TRBV12-4 and TRBJ1-1; tentative D call: TRBD1 (6 bases). The CDR3 totals 12 residues. Trimming pared 6 bases from V and 6 bases from J, leaving 11 bases between.

The genes are TRBV20-1 and TRBJ2-7; D ambiguous. Germline V gives CDR1 DFQATT, CDR2 SNEGSKA (reference sequence). Trimming stripped 3 bases from V and 4 bases from J, with 7 bases between. The CDR3 covers 11 residues. The CDR3 DNA sequence: TGCAGTGCTAGGTTCCCTTACGAGCAGTACTTC. Residues: CSARFPYEQYF.

Comment on this clone: This may be a read error: a much more frequent sequence differs by one nucleotide. The rearrangement joins TRBV13 to TRBJ2-1, with TRBD2 matching 13 bases. This CDR3 is 15 amino acids long. Germline assignment: CDR1 PRHDT and CDR2 FYEKMQ (reference sequence). V trimming: 3 bases; J trimming: 7 bases; junction bases outside the gene matches: 3. For the CDR3, the DNA is TGTGCCAGCAGCTTTACTAGCGGGGGGGTTAATGAGCAGTTCTTC. Protein product: CASSFTSGGVNEQFF. The full variable domain, completed using reference TRBV13 and TRBJ2-1, is AAGVIQSPRHLIKEKRETATLKCYPIPRHDTVYWYQQGPGQDPQFLISFYEKMQSDKGSIPDRFSAQQFSDYHSELNMSSLELGDSALYFCASSFTSGGVNEQFFGPGTRLTVL.

The chain joins TRBV6-1 to TRBJ1-3; 8 bases align to TRBD1. In germline, CDR1 is MNHNS, CDR2 SASEGT. This CDR3 contains 16 residues. J gave up 4 bases and V 4 bases, and 9 bases lay outside the gene matches. Written as DNA, the CDR3 is TGTGCCAGCAGTGCCAGCCTGACAGGGGAGGGAAACACCATATATTTT. Translated: CASSASLTGEGNTIYF.

This clone was recorded a few times. The genes are TRBV5-6 and TRBJ1-6; D is perhaps TRBD1 (5 bases). The CDR3 sequence is 15 residues long. From germline, CDR1 is SGHDT and CDR2 YYEEEE. The germline V and J ends were trimmed by 0 bases and 8 bases, with 12 bases remaining between them. CDR3 protein: CASSLVGGDDSPLHF. In DNA form, the CDR3 reads TGTGCCAGCAGCTTGGTTGGAGGGGATGATTCACCCCTCCACTTT. The full variable domain, its missing parts supplied by reference TRBV5-6 and TRBJ1-6, is DAGVTQSPTHLIKTRGQQVTLRCSPKSGHDTVSWYQQALGQGPQFIFQYYEEEERQRGNFPDRFSGHQFPNYSSELNVNALLLGDSALYLCASSLVGGDDSPLHFGNGTRLTVT.

This sequence joins TRBV6-5 and TRBJ2-5; the D gene is possibly TRBD1 (5 bases). The CDR3 runs to 16 residues. Germline V gene lookup returns CDR1 MNHEY and CDR2 SVGAGI. V shed 0 bases and J shed 1 base, with 12 bases lying between them. The CDR3 here is CASSYSRRAGQETQYF. The CDR3, as DNA: TGTGCCAGCAGTTACTCGCGCAGGGCCGGCCAAGAGACCCAGTACTTC.

CDR3 protein: CASSSSGRPNQPQHF. CDR3 sequence (DNA): TGTGCCAGCAGTTCCTCGGGCAGGCCCAATCAGCCCCAGCATTTT. The chain couples TRBV6-5 to TRBJ1-5; D not resolved. CDR3 length: 15 residues. Germline V gene sequence: CDR1 MNHEY, CDR2 SVGAGI. Trimming removed 4 bases at V and 3 bases at J, with 13 bases between.

The chain couples TRBV14 to TRBJ2-7; 9 bases match TRBD1. In germline, CDR1 is SGHDN, CDR2 FVKESK. J was trimmed by 4 bases and V by 3 bases; bases with no gene match: 4. The CDR3 extends over 14 amino acids. The CDR3 DNA follows: TGTGCCAGCAGCCACGACAGGGGGTCTTACGAGCAGTACTTC. This gives the protein CASSHDRGSYEQYF.

The chain links TRBV7-9 to TRBJ2-7; 8 bases are a match to TRBD1. In germline, CDR1 is SEHNR, CDR2 FQNEAQ (reference sequence). This CDR3 spans 14 amino acids. J gave up 6 bases and V 5 bases, and 9 bases lay outside the gene matches. CDR3: CASSKTGARGEQYF. The CDR3 DNA reads TGTGCCAGCAGCAAGACAGGGGCCCGAGGCGAGCAGTACTTC.

Only a few counts were recorded for this clone. V is TRBV5-1 and J is TRBJ1-6, with D possibly matching TRBD1 (6 bases). The CDR3 extends over 14 amino acids. V dropped 4 bases and J dropped 6 bases, with 11 bases sitting between them. The germline CDR1 and CDR2 sequences are SGHRS and YFSETQ. CDR3 amino acids: CASSRDTANSPLHF. For the CDR3, the DNA is TGCGCCAGCAGCCGGGACACGGCTAATTCACCCCTCCACTTT.

This chain uses TRBV2 with TRBJ1-2; D not resolved. The ends were cut back, 3 bases at V and 0 bases at J, with 8 bases in the middle. Germline CDR1 is SNHLY and CDR2 is FYNNEI. The CDR3 extends over 14 amino acids. CDR3: CASSDLYPNYGYTF. The CDR3 coding sequence is TGTGCCAGCAGTGATCTGTATCCTAACTATGGCTACACCTTC.

The chain carries TRBV7-9 and TRBJ2-3, with 10 bases that match TRBD2. CDR3 length: 16 residues. J lost 8 bases, V lost 1 base, and 9 bases had no gene match. CDR1 SEHNR and CDR2 FQNEAQ come from the germline V gene (reference sequence). The CDR3 bases are TGTGCCAGCAGCTTAGAAAGCGGGGGGGCCTCTGGTACGCAGTATTTT. Encoded protein: CASSLESGGASGTQYF.

The V and J genes are TRBV27 and TRBJ2-2, with D tentatively TRBD2 (6 bases). The CDR3 length is 13 residues. CDR1 and CDR2 from the germline V gene are MNHEY and SMNVEV (reference sequence). Trimming removed 3 bases from V and 8 bases from J, with 10 bases in between. The CDR3 spells CASSFAGSGELFF. The DNA of the CDR3 is TGTGCCAGCAGTTTTGCGGGGTCTGGGGAGCTGTTTTTT.

The rearrangement joins TRBV30 to TRBJ2-3, with 9 positions matching TRBD1. CDR1 and CDR2 (germline): GTSNPN, SVGIG (reference sequence). V dropped 5 bases and J dropped 0; count of bases not matched to a gene: 6. This CDR3 region has 15 residues. CDR3 region: CAWVPGTGSTDTQYF. The CDR3 nucleotides read TGTGCCTGGGTACCCGGGACAGGGAGCACAGATACGCAGTATTTT.

CDR3 amino acids: CASSLTDRGNSPLHF. DNA for the CDR3: TGTGCCAGCAGTTTGACGGACAGGGGTAATTCACCCCTCCACTTT. V gene TRBV27 combines with J gene TRBJ1-6; TRBD1 aligns across 9 bases. Trimming took 3 bases from V and 6 from J; bases not matched to a gene: 3. CDR1 MNHEY and CDR2 SMNVEV come from the germline V gene (reference sequence). The CDR3 is 15 residues long.

V gene TRBV28 combines with J gene TRBJ1-2; D possibly corresponds to TRBD1 (6 bases). CDR1 and CDR2 from the germline V gene are MDHEN and SYDVKM. Trimming left V 5 bases short and J 7 bases short, with 20 bases between. CDR3 length: 15 residues. CDR3 in DNA: TGTGCCAGCAGTACCACGTTGGGGGGGCTGAGTGGCTACACCTTC. It encodes CASSTTLGGLSGYTF.

The rearrangement links TRBV15 to TRBJ1-5; D is unclear. Trimming took 3 bases from V and 4 from J, leaving 7 bases between them. This CDR3 region has 13 residues. Germline CDR1 and CDR2: LNHNV and YYDKDF (reference sequence). Written as DNA, the CDR3 is TGTGCCACCAGCAGGAAGAGTAATCAGCCCCAGCATTTT. Its translation is CATSRKSNQPQHF.

Here the CDR3 reads CATSREEMNTEAFF. The CDR3 coding sequence is TGTGCCACCAGTCGAGAGGAGATGAACACTGAAGCTTTCTTT. The chain has TRBV24-1 and TRBJ1-1, with no clear D. Germline V gene lookup returns CDR1 KGHDR and CDR2 SFDVKD. V shed 6 bases and J shed 0 bases, with 10 bases lying between them. This CDR3 is 14 amino acids long.

The V call is TRBV7-8, the J call TRBJ2-5; a weak D match, TRBD1 (6 bases). The CDR3 length is 15 residues. V lost 4 bases, J lost 1 base, and 13 bases lay in between. The germline CDR1 and CDR2 sequences are SGHVS and FQNEAQ. The CDR3 DNA sequence: TGTGCCAGCAGCTATGCCGGGACACCCCAAGAGACCCAGTACTTC. Amino acids: CASSYAGTPQETQYF.

The V gene is TRBV7-2, the J gene TRBJ2-2; D is possibly TRBD1 (6 bases). The CDR3 extends over 13 amino acids. Trimming removed 4 bases at V and 6 bases at J, with 9 bases between. From germline, CDR1 is SGHTA and CDR2 FQGNSA. CDR3 bases: TGTGCCAGCAGCTCGCGACAGGCCGGGGAGCTGTTTTTT. It encodes CASSSRQAGELFF.

The chain links TRBV3-1 (or the pseudogene TRBV3-2) to TRBJ1-4; D gene ambiguous. Germline lookup yields CDR1 LGHDT and CDR2 YNNKEL (reference sequence). The CDR3 is 11 residues long. The V end was cut by 2 bases, the J end by 8 bases, with 3 bases between. The CDR3: CASSQQEKLFF. In nucleotides, the CDR3 is TGTGCCAGCAGCCAACAAGAAAAACTGTTTTTT.

The chain recombines TRBV18 with TRBJ2-7, with D tentatively TRBD2 (5 bases). Germline CDR1 and CDR2: KGHSH and LQKENI. The CDR3 has 14 residues. V shed 3 bases and J shed 2 bases, with 11 bases lying between them. The CDR3, as DNA: TGTGCCAGCTCACCGAGCGGCCAAACCTACGAGCAGTACTTC. Amino acids: CASSPSGQTYEQYF.

The V and J genes are TRBV5-1 and TRBJ2-7; 7 nucleotides line up with TRBD1. The V gene end was trimmed by 3 bases and the J gene end by 5 bases; junction bases not matched to a gene: 8. The V gene's germline CDR1 is SGHRS and CDR2 YFSETQ. The CDR3 has 14 residues. This CDR3 reads CASSSTGERNEQYF. The DNA for the CDR3 is TGCGCCAGCAGCTCTACAGGGGAGCGGAACGAGCAGTACTTC.

The chain links TRBV6-5 to TRBJ1-2; tentatively, D is TRBD1 (5 bases). Germline CDR1 reads MNHEY; CDR2 reads SVGAGI. Trimming removed 6 bases from V and 4 bases from J, with 12 bases in between. This CDR3 contains 13 residues. The CDR3 nucleotides read TGTGCCAGCAGCCCGGTGGGGGGCTATGGCTACACCTTC. Protein product: CASSPVGGYGYTF.